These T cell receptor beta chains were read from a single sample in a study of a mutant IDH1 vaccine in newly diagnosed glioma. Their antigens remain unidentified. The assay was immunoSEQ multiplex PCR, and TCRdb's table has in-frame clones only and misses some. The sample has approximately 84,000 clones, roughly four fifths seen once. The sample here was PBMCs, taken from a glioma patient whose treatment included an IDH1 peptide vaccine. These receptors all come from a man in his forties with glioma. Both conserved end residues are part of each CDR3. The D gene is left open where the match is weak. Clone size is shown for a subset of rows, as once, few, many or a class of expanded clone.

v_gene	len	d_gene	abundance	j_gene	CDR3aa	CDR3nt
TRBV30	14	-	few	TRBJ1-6	CAWSTRSGNSPLHF	TGTGCCTGGTCAACAAGAAGTGGTAATTCACCCCTCCACTTT
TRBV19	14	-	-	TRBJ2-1	CASSGRQAYNEQFF	TGTGCCAGTAGTGGTCGACAGGCTTACAATGAGCAGTTCTTC
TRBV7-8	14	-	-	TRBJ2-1	CASSLARSYNEQFF	TGTGCCAGCAGCTTAGCGCGCTCCTACAATGAGCAGTTCTTC
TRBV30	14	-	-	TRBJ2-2	CAWKRRSNTGELFF	TGTGCCTGGAAACGCAGGTCGAACACCGGGGAGCTGTTTTTT
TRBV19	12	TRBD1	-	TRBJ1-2	CAIGQANYGYTF	TGTGCCATCGGACAGGCAAACTATGGCTACACCTTC
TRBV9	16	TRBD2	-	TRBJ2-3	CASSVLAGGPTDTQYF	TGTGCCAGCAGCGTCCTAGCGGGGGGTCCCACAGATACGCAGTATTTT
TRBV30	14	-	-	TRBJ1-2	CAWSGGLRDYGYTF	TGTGCCTGGAGTGGCGGTCTGCGGGACTATGGCTACACCTTC
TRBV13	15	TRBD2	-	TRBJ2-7	CASSFRLAGDYEQYF	TGTGCCAGCAGCTTTCGACTAGCGGGGGACTACGAGCAGTACTTC
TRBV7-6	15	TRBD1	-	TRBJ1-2	CASSLEGQGDYGYTF	TGTGCCAGCAGCTTAGAGGGACAGGGTGACTATGGCTACACCTTC
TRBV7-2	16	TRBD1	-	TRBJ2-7	CASSSRRTGAPYEQYF	TGTGCCAGCAGCTCTCGGCGGACAGGGGCCCCCTACGAGCAGTACTTC
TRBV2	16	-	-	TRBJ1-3	CASSQTDIDSGNTIYF	TGTGCCAGCAGTCAGACGGACATAGACTCTGGAAACACCATATATTTT
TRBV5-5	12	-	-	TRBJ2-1	CASSLDPQGQFF	TGTGCCAGCAGCCTAGACCCCCAGGGGCAGTTCTTC
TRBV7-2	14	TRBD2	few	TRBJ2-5	CASSKTSAQETQYF	TGTGCCAGCAGCAAGACTAGCGCGCAAGAGACCCAGTACTTC
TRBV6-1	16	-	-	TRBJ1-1	CASSEVVGGMNTEAFF	TGTGCCAGCAGTGAAGTCGTCGGGGGGATGAACACTGAAGCTTTCTTT
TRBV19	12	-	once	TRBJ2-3	CASSMEPEAQYF	TGTGCCAGTAGTATGGAGCCAGAGGCGCAGTATTTT
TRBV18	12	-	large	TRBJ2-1	CASSPNRDEQFF	TGTGCCAGCTCACCCAATCGCGATGAGCAGTTCTTC
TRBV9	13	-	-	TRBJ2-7	CASSVGYGPEQYF	TGTGCCAGCAGCGTAGGGTACGGTCCCGAGCAGTACTTC
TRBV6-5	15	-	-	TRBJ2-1	CASSYGELAYNEQFF	TGTGCCAGCAGTTACGGGGAACTGGCCTACAATGAGCAGTTCTTC
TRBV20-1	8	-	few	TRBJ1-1	CQGTEAFF	TGCCAAGGAACTGAAGCTTTCTTT
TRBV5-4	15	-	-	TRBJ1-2	CASSLFGGENYGYTF	TGTGCCAGCAGCTTGTTCGGGGGCGAGAACTATGGCTACACCTTC
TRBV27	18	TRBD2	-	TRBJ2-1	CASSLGELAGGTYNEQFF	TGTGCCAGCAGTTTAGGGGAACTAGCGGGGGGGACCTACAATGAGCAGTTCTTC
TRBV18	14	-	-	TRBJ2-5	CASSAQQGQETQYF	TGTGCCAGCTCAGCCCAACAGGGCCAAGAGACCCAGTACTTC
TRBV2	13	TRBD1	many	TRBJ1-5	CASSRDRDQPQHF	TGTGCCAGCAGTCGGGACAGGGATCAGCCCCAGCATTTT
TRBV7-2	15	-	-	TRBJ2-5	CASNPEGGSQETQYF	TGTGCCAGCAACCCCGAGGGCGGAAGCCAAGAGACCCAGTACTTC
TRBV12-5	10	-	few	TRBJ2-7	CASGNYEQYF	TGTGCTAGTGGGAACTACGAGCAGTACTTC
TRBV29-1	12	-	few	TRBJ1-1	CSVDGSGTEAFF	TGCAGCGTTGATGGTAGTGGGACTGAAGCTTTCTTT
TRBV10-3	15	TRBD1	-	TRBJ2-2	CAISWGQGNTGELFF	TGTGCCATCAGTTGGGGACAGGGGAACACCGGGGAGCTGTTTTTT
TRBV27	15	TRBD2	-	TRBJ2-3	CASGPGGEVTDTQYF	TGTGCCAGCGGACCGGGGGGGGAGGTGACAGATACGCAGTATTTT
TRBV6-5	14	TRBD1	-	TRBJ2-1	CASTRGQGFNEQFF	TGTGCCAGCACCAGGGGACAGGGGTTCAATGAGCAGTTCTTC
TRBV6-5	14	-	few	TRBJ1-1	CASRPDRQNTEAFF	TGTGCCAGCAGACCGGACAGACAGAACACTGAAGCTTTCTTT
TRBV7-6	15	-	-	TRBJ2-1	CASILKGPGDNEQFF	TGTGCCAGCATCCTTAAGGGCCCGGGGGACAATGAGCAGTTCTTC
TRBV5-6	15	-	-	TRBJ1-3	CASSLVPTTGNTIYF	TGTGCCAGCAGCTTGGTCCCGACAACGGGAAACACCATATATTTT
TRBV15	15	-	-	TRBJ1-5	CATSRAGTINQPQHF	TGTGCCACCAGCAGAGCCGGGACAATCAATCAGCCCCAGCATTTT
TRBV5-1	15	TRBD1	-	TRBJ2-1	CASSLDRGSNNEQFF	TGCGCCAGCAGCCTAGACAGGGGAAGTAACAATGAGCAGTTCTTC
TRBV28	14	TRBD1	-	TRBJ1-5	CASSTDRGNQPQHF	TGTGCCAGCAGCACGGACAGGGGGAATCAGCCCCAGCATTTT
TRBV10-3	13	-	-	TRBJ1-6	CAISDGVNSPLHF	TGTGCCATCAGTGACGGAGTGAATTCACCCCTCCACTTT
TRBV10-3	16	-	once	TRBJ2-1	CAISESGLTEVDEQFF	TGTGCCATCAGTGAGTCGGGGCTTACGGAGGTCGATGAGCAGTTCTTC
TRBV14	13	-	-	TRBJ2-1	CASSLRTYNEQFF	TGTGCCAGCAGCCTTCGGACTTACAATGAGCAGTTCTTC
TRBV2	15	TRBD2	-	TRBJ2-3	CASRLTSGRTDTQYF	TGTGCCAGCAGACTGACTAGCGGGAGAACAGATACGCAGTATTTT
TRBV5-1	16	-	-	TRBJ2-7	CASSLETAGTSYEQYF	TGCGCCAGCAGCTTGGAGACAGCAGGAACCTCCTACGAGCAGTACTTC
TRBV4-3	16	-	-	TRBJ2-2	CASSQVRGLGTGELFF	TGCGCCAGCAGCCAAGTTCGAGGGTTGGGCACCGGGGAGCTGTTTTTT
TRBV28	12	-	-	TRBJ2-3	CASSAGGYTQYF	TGTGCCAGCAGTGCCGGCGGGTATACGCAGTATTTT
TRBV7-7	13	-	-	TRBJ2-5	CASSFQRGETQYF	TGTGCTAGCAGCTTTCAAAGGGGGGAGACCCAGTACTTC
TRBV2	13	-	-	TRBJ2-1	CASSEVGPYEQFF	TGTGCCAGCAGTGAAGTGGGTCCCTACGAGCAGTTCTTC
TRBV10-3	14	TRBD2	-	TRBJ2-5	CAISQAGGQETQYF	TGTGCCATCAGTCAAGCGGGAGGCCAAGAGACCCAGTACTTC
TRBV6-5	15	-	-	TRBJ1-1	CASSYSRIMNTEAFF	TGTGCCAGCAGTTATTCGCGGATAATGAACACTGAAGCTTTCTTT
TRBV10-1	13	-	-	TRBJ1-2	CASSETRSYGYTF	TGCGCCAGCAGTGAGACGCGCTCCTATGGCTACACCTTC